The 28 T cell receptor beta chains below all came from one sample that was sequenced in a study of blood T cells in healthy people across ages. A second PCR of roughly 6 to 12 cycles used a sample-barcoded 5' primer and a J-beta primer mix. Each CDR3 protein gets one entry after TCRdb re-called the 5' RACE reads with MiXCR. The sample has about 1.7 million distinct CDR3 sequences; roughly 27% are singletons. Input material: blood. The origin of the receptors is a young woman in good health.

The V gene is TRBV6-1, the J gene TRBJ1-1, with 8 nucleotides matching TRBD1. This CDR3 comprises 14 residues. The V and J ends lost 6 bases and 5 bases, in that order; junction bases with no gene match: 8. CDR1 and CDR2 (germline): MNHNS, SASEGT. Written as DNA, the CDR3 is TGTGCCAGCAGCCCCCGGACAGGGCAAACTGAAGCTTTCTTT. Translation: CASSPRTGQTEAFF.

The chain uses TRBV18 and TRBJ2-1; D not certain. Germline V lookup: CDR1 KGHSH, CDR2 LQKENI. V was shortened by 6 bases and J by 10 bases, with 16 bases between the two germline ends. This CDR3 spans 13 amino acids. CDR3 in amino acids: CASSVLGADEQFF. The CDR3 region has the DNA TGTGCCAGCTCGGTCCTCGGCGCAGACGAGCAGTTCTTC.

The chain links TRBV9 to TRBJ2-2; 11 bases are shared with TRBD2. Germline trimming cut 0 bases from V and 5 bases from J; bases unmatched to any gene: 6. The CDR3 contains 17 residues. In germline, CDR1 is SGDLS, CDR2 YYNGEE. DNA for the CDR3: TGTGCCAGCAGCGTAGCTAAACTAGCGGGAGATACCGGGGAGCTGTTTTTT. This translates into CASSVAKLAGDTGELFF.

On this clonotype: An end of the junction differs from the germline gene, which may be a read error. The V gene is TRBV2, the J gene TRBJ2-1; D remains ambiguous. Germline V gene data show CDR1 as SNHLY and CDR2 as FYNNEI. This CDR3 comprises 12 residues. The DNA for the CDR3 is TGTGTCAGCCAATCAGTCGCCCAGGAGCAGTTCTTC. Encoded protein: CVSQSVAQEQFF.

The chain is built from TRBV30 and TRBJ1-1; D may be TRBD1 (6 bases). The length of the CDR3 is 14 residues. Germline V gene lookup returns CDR1 GTSNPN and CDR2 SVGIG (reference sequence). With 3 bases removed from V and 1 base from J, the gap between germline ends came to 12 bases. The CDR3 region has the DNA TGTGCCTGGAGGGGGACCAGGGGGAACACTGAAGCTTTCTTT. It translates to CAWRGTRGNTEAFF.

Comments on this clonotype: A much larger clone lies a single base off, so this may be a read error. The chain uses TRBV20-1 and TRBJ2-7, with 7 bases fitting TRBD2. The CDR3 is made up of 11 amino acids. Germline-derived CDR1 and CDR2 are DFQATT and SNEGSKA (reference sequence). Written as DNA, the CDR3 is TGCAGTACCCGGGGGGTATACGGGCAGTACTTC. Protein: CSTRGVYGQYF.

The chain combines TRBV12-3 or TRBV12-4 with TRBJ2-2, with 10 bases aligning to TRBD2. This CDR3 has 18 residues. Trimming at V came to 4 bases and at J to 3 bases, leaving 11 bases not matched to a gene. The CDR3 bases are TGTGCCAGCAGTTCTACCATGGGGCTAGCGGGAGACACCGGGGAGCTGTTTTTT. As protein: CASSSTMGLAGDTGELFF.

This clonotype was seen at least ten times. This chain connects TRBV4-3 to TRBJ2-7; 10 positions agree with TRBD2. J was trimmed by 9 bases and V by 3 bases; bases with no gene match: 11. From germline, CDR1 is LGHNA and CDR2 YSLEER. This CDR3 comprises 15 residues. This CDR3 is CASSQMGLAGEVQYF. CDR3 sequence (DNA): TGCGCCAGCAGCCAGATGGGGCTAGCGGGAGAGGTGCAGTACTTC.

This clonotype showed up many times. This chain links TRBV9 with TRBJ2-5; tentatively, D is TRBD1 (6 bases). Germline CDR1 reads SGDLS; CDR2 reads YYNGEE. The V end lost 4 bases, the J end lost 5 bases, and 21 bases lay between the germline ends. This CDR3 is 16 amino acids long. CDR3 sequence reads: CASSPTGLQRGETQYF. In nucleotides, the CDR3 is TGTGCCAGCAGCCCAACAGGACTCCAAAGGGGGGAGACCCAGTACTTC.

This clonotype was observed many times. The gene calls are TRBV20-1 and TRBJ2-7, with D maybe TRBD1 (7 bases). Deletions cut 0 bases from V and 3 bases from J, with 15 bases between. Germline V lookup: CDR1 DFQATT, CDR2 SNEGSKA (reference sequence). The CDR3 extends over 15 amino acids. CDR3 residues: CSARDSRDSLYEQYF. The CDR3 nucleotides are TGCAGTGCTAGAGATTCGCGGGACAGTCTCTACGAGCAGTACTTC.

This clonotype has a count of ten or more. This rearrangement joins TRBV6-4 to TRBJ2-7; D might be TRBD2 (6 bases). V dropped 2 bases and J dropped 6 bases, with 11 bases sitting between them. The length of the CDR3 is 13 residues. Germline values: CDR1 MRHNA, CDR2 SNTAGT. CDR3 in amino acids: CASSDGPGSEQYF. The CDR3 DNA follows: TGTGCCAGCAGTGACGGACCCGGGAGCGAGCAGTACTTC.

Concerning this clonotype: A single base separates this from a much larger clone, so it may be a read error. The chain carries TRBV12-5 and TRBJ2-6; a possible D gene is TRBD1 (5 bases). Germline CDR1 is LGHNT and CDR2 is FRNRAP. V was pared by 10 bases and J by 4 bases, with 11 bases between. The CDR3 sequence is 13 residues long. The CDR3 DNA reads as TGTGCTAATGGCCGACAGGGGGCCAACGTCCTGACTTTC. It translates to CANGRQGANVLTF. Together with reference TRBV12-5 and TRBJ2-6, the CDR3 gives the full variable domain: DARVTQTPRHKVTEMGQEVTMRCQPILGHNTVFWYRQTMMQGLELLAYFRNRAPLDDSGMPKDRFSAEMPDATLATLKIQPSEPRDSAVYFCANGRQGANVLTFGAGSRLTVL.

The V call is TRBV2, the J call TRBJ1-1; D remains unclear. This CDR3 is built from 18 residues. The germline V gene encodes CDR1 SNHLY and CDR2 FYNNEI. Trimming took 7 bases from V and 4 from J, leaving 28 bases between them. CDR3 bases: TGTGCCAGCATGGGAGAGAAGAAGAAACAGAGAGGTGGCACTGAAGCTTTCTTT. Translation: CASMGEKKKQRGGTEAFF. Drawing the rest from reference TRBV2 and TRBJ1-1, the complete variable domain is EPEVTQTPSHQVTQMGQEVILRCVPISNHLYFYWYRQILGQKVEFLVSFYNNEISEKSEIFDDQFSVERPDGSNFTLKIRSTKLEDSAMYFCASMGEKKKQRGGTEAFFGQGTRLTVV.

In regard to this clonotype: A much larger clone is a single base away; this may be a read error. V and J are TRBV20-1 and TRBJ1-2; D is unclear. In germline, CDR1 is DFQATT, CDR2 SNEGSKA (reference sequence). The CDR3 is made up of 11 amino acids. As DNA, the CDR3 is TGCAGTGCTAGTGGTGCAGGTGGCTACGCCTTC. It translates to CSASGAGGYAF.

The V and J genes are TRBV6-2 or TRBV6-3 and TRBJ2-7; TRBD1 agrees at 8 bases. The V segment lost 0 bases and the J segment 10 bases; nucleotides outside the gene matches: 11. The CDR3 contains 15 residues. Germline V gene lookup returns CDR1 MNHEY and CDR2 SVGEGT. The chain's CDR3 is CASSYSRDRSGCQYF. CDR3 nucleotides: TGTGCCAGCAGTTACTCGAGGGACAGGTCAGGGTGCCAGTACTTC.

This clonotype has a handful of counts. V is TRBV29-1 and J is TRBJ2-5; 8 bases agree with TRBD2. After removal of 4 bases from V and 5 bases from J, the junction contained 9 bases not matched to a gene. Germline CDR1 is SQVTM and CDR2 is ANQGSEA. The CDR3 runs 14 residues. CDR3 amino acids: CSVGGAGAAETQYF. The CDR3 region has the DNA TGCAGCGTTGGGGGAGCGGGGGCGGCGGAGACCCAGTACTTC.

In this sample, this clonotype turned up many times. This rearrangement joins TRBV5-1 to TRBJ2-5; D is perhaps TRBD2 (7 bases). V was shortened by 2 bases and J by 1 base, with 15 bases between the two germline ends. CDR3 size: 16 residues. Germline CDR1 and CDR2: SGHRS and YFSETQ. CDR3 coding DNA: TGCGCCAGCAGCTTAAGCCCGGGGGGCTTCCAAGAGACCCAGTACTTC. Translating it yields CASSLSPGGFQETQYF.

The chain recombines TRBV5-1 with TRBJ1-2, with unresolved D. Germline loops: CDR1 SGHRS, CDR2 YFSETQ. The CDR3 contains 13 residues. Trimming took 5 bases from V and 4 from J, leaving 12 bases between them. In nucleotides, the CDR3 is TGCGCCAGCAGAGAGGTTGGGGTCTATGGCTACACCTTC. It specifies CASREVGVYGYTF.

On this clonotype itself: One junction end does not reproduce the germline sequence, and a read error may be involved. The chain joins TRBV18 to TRBJ2-3; 7 bases are shared with TRBD1. The CDR3 extends over 14 amino acids. Per germline, CDR1 KGHSH and CDR2 LQKENI. The CDR3, as DNA: TGTGCCAGCTCACCCCGGACAGGCACAGATGCGCAGTATTTT. Protein: CASSPRTGTDAQYF.

The CDR3 is CASSPLRRFGTDTQYF. DNA of the CDR3: TGTGCCAGCTCACCATTAAGACGGTTCGGCACAGATACGCAGTATTTT. J is TRBJ2-3 and V is TRBV18; D gene ambiguous. From germline, CDR1 is KGHSH and CDR2 LQKENI. The V end lost 2 bases, the J end lost 1 base, and 13 bases lay between the germline ends. This CDR3 has 16 amino acids.

This clonotype appeared a few times. This chain links TRBV5-1 with TRBJ2-3; TRBD2 aligns across 10 bases. Germline V gives CDR1 SGHRS, CDR2 YFSETQ. CDR3 size: 15 residues. After removal of 5 bases from V and 6 bases from J, the junction contained 9 bases not matched to a gene. In nucleotides, the CDR3 is TGCGCCAGCAGTTCCAGCGGGGGGGATGTTGATACGCAGTATTTT. Translation gives CASSSSGGDVDTQYF.

This rearrangement joins TRBV9 to TRBJ2-3, with 8 bases aligning to TRBD2. This CDR3 comprises 15 residues. CDR1 is SGDLS and CDR2 is YYNGEE in the germline V gene. Losses at the gene ends were 2 bases for V and 4 bases for J; bases not matched to a gene: 6. CDR3 nucleotide sequence: TGTGCCAGCAGCGTCGGGAGGGGACCCGCAGATACGCAGTATTTT. Protein: CASSVGRGPADTQYF.

This clonotype was counted a few times. The chain joins TRBV7-2 to TRBJ2-5; 7 positions match TRBD1. The V gene end was trimmed by 6 bases and the J gene end by 9 bases; junction bases not matched to a gene: 16. The CDR3 is made up of 15 amino acids. Germline CDR1 is SGHTA and CDR2 is FQGNSA. The CDR3 reads CASRPPGQSLDPQYF. For the CDR3, the DNA is TGTGCCAGCAGACCTCCGGGACAGAGCTTGGATCCCCAGTACTTC.

Worth noting for this clonotype: At one end, the junction sequence differs from germline, possibly due to a read error. J is TRBJ1-2 and V is TRBV6-1, with a possible D match to TRBD1 (5 bases). The CDR3 contains 16 residues. Germline V gene data show CDR1 as MNHNS and CDR2 as SASEGT. This CDR3 reads CACSEVGRRTTYGYTF. CDR3 bases: TGTGCCTGCAGTGAAGTGGGCAGGAGGACAACCTATGGCTACACCTTC.

This clonotype was picked up a small number of times. The chain uses TRBV12-3 or TRBV12-4 and TRBJ1-4; D remains ambiguous. CDR3 length: 15 amino acids. V shed 5 bases and J shed 4 bases, with 14 bases lying between them. The CDR3 spells CASSIGRNRNEKLFF. For the CDR3, the DNA is TGTGCCAGCAGTATAGGACGGAACCGTAATGAAAAACTGTTTTTT.

This chain uses TRBV12-3 or TRBV12-4 with TRBJ1-2; no definite D call. The CDR3 runs 13 residues. V dropped 6 bases and J dropped 6 bases, with 14 bases sitting between them. The CDR3 loop reads CASRPDRADGYTF. Written as DNA, the CDR3 is TGTGCCAGCAGGCCAGACCGCGCGGATGGCTACACCTTC.

The chain couples TRBV20-1 to TRBJ1-2; 8 positions agree with TRBD1. CDR3 size: 15 residues. V trimming: 3 bases; J trimming: 5 bases; junction bases outside the gene matches: 11. In germline, CDR1 is DFQATT, CDR2 SNEGSKA (reference sequence). CDR3 residues: CSASPLYRGSYGYTF. DNA of the CDR3: TGCAGTGCTAGCCCTCTATACAGGGGGAGTTATGGCTACACCTTC.

V usage is TRBV12-3 or TRBV12-4 and J usage is TRBJ2-5; TRBD2 matches 8 bases. The CDR3 extends over 13 amino acids. V shed 7 bases and J 3 bases; nucleotides not matched to a gene: 4. CDR3 sequence reads: CASTDSGEETQYF. The DNA for the CDR3 is TGTGCCAGCACCGATAGCGGGGAAGAGACCCAGTACTTC.